A selection of T cell receptor beta chains follows, all from one sample in a study of regulatory T cells in long-lasting Graves disease. TCRdb re-called the multiplex PCR reads through MiXCR, storing one row per CDR3 protein. The sample holds 550,000 to 650,000 distinct CDR3 sequences, 15% to 20% seen once. The same sample was also studied in work on T cells in Graves' hyperthyroidism and ophthalmopathy.

The sequenced sample was peripheral blood mononuclear cells (PBMCs), obtained at new diagnosis, from a patient treated with antithyroid drugs. The receptors were gathered from a man between 18 and 29 years old with Graves disease. Both conserved end residues are trimmed from each CDR3. A D gene is named only where the DNA matches it firmly.

>TRBV5-1|TRBD1
ASSIRDRVDSEQY
>TRBV27|.
ARVGYRVRSPLH
>TRBV6-1|TRBD1
ASSPPPRGHEQY
>TRBV15|.
ATSRETEINSPLH
>TRBV3-1|TRBD1
ASSLWDRLGEQY
>TRBV28|.
ASSFRGGVTEAF
>TRBV19|TRBD1
ASADRVDTEAF
>TRBV28|.
ASSLPSGQALYEQY
>TRBV11-3|TRBD2
ASSLRLRLAGETYEQY
>TRBV27|TRBD2
ASSLGSGANEQF